This T cell receptor (beta chain) was identified during a study of blood T cells in healthy people across ages. Primed by a sample-barcoded 5' primer and a J-beta primer mix, a second PCR proceeded for about 6 to 11 cycles. TCRdb re-analysed the 5' RACE reads in MiXCR, keeping a single row per CDR3 protein. The table records approximately 800,000 distinct CDR3 sequences, around a quarter of them present only once. This clonotype was recorded a few times. The germline CDR1 and CDR2 sequences are SGHVS and FQNEAQ. CDR3 length equals 15 residues. Trimming pared 9 bases from V and 3 bases from J, leaving 17 bases between. Separately, the same data were catalogued under a study of T cells of mothers and their children. That study reports: The analysis detected no persistent microchimeric T cell clones.

What was sequenced was blood. V and J are TRBV7-8 and TRBJ1-4; D is unresolved. This TCR was recovered from a boy aged 5-17 years in good health. This CDR3 is CASRTVPAPNEKLFF. CDR3 nucleotides: TGTGCCAGTAGGACCGTCCCTGCCCCTAATGAAAAACTGTTTTTT.